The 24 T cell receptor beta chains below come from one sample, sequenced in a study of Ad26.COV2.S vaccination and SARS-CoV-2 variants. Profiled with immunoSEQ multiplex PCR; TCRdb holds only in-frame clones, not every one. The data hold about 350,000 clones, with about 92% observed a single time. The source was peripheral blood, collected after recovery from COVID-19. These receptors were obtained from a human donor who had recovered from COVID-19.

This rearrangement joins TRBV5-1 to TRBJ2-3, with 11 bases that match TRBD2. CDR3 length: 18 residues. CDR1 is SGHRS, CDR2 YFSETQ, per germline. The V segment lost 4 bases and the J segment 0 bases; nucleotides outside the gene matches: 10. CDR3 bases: TGCGCCAGCAGCCTACTAGCGGGGGTTCCAACTAGCACAGATACGCAGTATTTT. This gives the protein CASSLLAGVPTSTDTQYF. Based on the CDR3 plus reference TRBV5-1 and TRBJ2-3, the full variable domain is KAGVTQTPRYLIKTRGQQVTLSCSPISGHRSVSWYQQTPGQGLQFLFEYFSETQRNKGNFPGRFSGRQFSNSRSEMNVSTLELGDSALYLCASSLLAGVPTSTDTQYFGPGTRLTVL.

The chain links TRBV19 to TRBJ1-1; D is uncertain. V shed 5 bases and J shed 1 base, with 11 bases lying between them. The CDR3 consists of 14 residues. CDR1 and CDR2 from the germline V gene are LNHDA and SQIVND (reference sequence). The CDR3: CASSRTEWNTEAFF. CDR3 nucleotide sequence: TGTGCCAGTAGTCGGACCGAGTGGAACACTGAAGCTTTCTTT.

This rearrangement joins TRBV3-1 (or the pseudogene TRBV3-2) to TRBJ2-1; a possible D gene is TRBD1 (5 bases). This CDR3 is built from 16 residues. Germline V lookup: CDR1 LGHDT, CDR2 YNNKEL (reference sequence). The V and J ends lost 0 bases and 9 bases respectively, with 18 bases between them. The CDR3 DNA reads TGTGCCAGCAGCCAAGATAGTGGCGCCCAGGGTGGTGAGCAGTTCTTC. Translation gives CASSQDSGAQGGEQFF.

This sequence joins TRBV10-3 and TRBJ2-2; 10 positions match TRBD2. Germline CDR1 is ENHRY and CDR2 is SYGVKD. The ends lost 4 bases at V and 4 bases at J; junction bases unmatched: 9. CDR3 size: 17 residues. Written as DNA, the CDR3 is TGTGCCATCAGTGGGGCTAGCGGGGGCTGGGGCACCGGGGAGCTGTTTTTT. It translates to CAISGASGGWGTGELFF.

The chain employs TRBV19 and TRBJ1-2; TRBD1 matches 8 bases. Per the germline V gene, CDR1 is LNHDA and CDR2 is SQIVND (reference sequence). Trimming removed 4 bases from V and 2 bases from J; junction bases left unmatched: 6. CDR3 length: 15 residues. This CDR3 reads CASSNQGTGNYGYTF. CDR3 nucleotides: TGTGCCAGTAGTAACCAGGGGACAGGAAACTATGGCTACACCTTC.

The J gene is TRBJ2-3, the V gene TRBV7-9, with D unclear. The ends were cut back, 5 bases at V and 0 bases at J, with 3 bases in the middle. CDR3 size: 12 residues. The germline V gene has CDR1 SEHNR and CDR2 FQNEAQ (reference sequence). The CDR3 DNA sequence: TGTGCCAGCAGCAGTAGCACAGATACGCAGTATTTT. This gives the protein CASSSSTDTQYF.

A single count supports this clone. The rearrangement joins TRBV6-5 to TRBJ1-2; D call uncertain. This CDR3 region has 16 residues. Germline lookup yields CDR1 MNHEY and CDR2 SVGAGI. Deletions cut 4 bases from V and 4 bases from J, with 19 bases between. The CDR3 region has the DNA TGTGCCAGCAGTTCATGGGCCGCGAAAGTAGGCTATGGCTACACCTTC. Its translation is CASSSWAAKVGYGYTF.

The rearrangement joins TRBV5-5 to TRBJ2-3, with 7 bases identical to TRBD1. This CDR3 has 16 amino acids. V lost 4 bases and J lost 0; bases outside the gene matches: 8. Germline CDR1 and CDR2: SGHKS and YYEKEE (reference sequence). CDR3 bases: TGTGCCAGCAGCCACAGACAGGGTCCTAGCACAGATACGCAGTATTTT. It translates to CASSHRQGPSTDTQYF.

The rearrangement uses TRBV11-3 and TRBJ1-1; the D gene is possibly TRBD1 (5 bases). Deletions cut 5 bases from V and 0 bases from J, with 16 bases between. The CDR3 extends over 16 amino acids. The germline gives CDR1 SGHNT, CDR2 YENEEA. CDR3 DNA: TGTGCCAGCAGCCCCGGGACCCCGGGGATGAACACTGAAGCTTTCTTT. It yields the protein CASSPGTPGMNTEAFF.

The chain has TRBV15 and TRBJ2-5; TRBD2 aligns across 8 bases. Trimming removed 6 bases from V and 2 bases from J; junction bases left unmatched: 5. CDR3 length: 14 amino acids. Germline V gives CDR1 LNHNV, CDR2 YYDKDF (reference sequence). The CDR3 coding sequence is TGTGCCACCAGGGGACTAGTCGATCAAGAGACCCAGTACTTC. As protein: CATRGLVDQETQYF.

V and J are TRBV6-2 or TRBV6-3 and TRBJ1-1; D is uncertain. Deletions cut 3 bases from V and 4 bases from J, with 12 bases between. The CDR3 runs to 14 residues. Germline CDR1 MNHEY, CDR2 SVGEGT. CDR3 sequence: CASSYFSWATEAFF. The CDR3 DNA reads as TGTGCCAGCAGTTATTTTAGCTGGGCCACTGAAGCTTTCTTT.

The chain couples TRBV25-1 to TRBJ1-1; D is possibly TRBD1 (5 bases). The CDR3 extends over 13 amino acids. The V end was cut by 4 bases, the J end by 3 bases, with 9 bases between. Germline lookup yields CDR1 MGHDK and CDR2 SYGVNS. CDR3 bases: TGTGCCAGCAGTGTAGGGGCTTACACTGAAGCTTTCTTT. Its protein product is CASSVGAYTEAFF.

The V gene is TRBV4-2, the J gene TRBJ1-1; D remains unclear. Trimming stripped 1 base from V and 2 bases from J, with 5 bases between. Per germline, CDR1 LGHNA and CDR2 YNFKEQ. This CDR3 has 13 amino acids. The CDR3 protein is CASSQGPNTEAFF. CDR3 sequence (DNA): TGTGCCAGCAGCCAAGGACCAAACACTGAAGCTTTCTTT.

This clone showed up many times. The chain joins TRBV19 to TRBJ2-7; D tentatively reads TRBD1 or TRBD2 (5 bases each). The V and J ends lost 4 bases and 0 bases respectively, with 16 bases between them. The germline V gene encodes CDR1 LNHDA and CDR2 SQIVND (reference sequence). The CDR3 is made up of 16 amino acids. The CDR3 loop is CASSNNLDTSSYEQYF. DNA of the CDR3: TGTGCCAGTAGTAATAATCTGGACACTAGCTCCTACGAGCAGTACTTC.

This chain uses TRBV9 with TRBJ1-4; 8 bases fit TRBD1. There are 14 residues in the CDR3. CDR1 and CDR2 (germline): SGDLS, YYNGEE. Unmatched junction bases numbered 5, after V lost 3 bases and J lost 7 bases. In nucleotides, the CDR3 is TGTGCCAGCAGCGCCGGACAGGGAGTTGAAAAACTGTTTTTT. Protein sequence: CASSAGQGVEKLFF.

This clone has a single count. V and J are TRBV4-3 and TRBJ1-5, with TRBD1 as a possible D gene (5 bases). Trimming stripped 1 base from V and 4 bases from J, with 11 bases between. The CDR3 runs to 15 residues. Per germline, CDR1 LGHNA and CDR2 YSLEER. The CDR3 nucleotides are TGCGCCAGCAGCCAAGGGGACGGAAAAAATCAGCCCCAGCATTTT. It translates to CASSQGDGKNQPQHF.

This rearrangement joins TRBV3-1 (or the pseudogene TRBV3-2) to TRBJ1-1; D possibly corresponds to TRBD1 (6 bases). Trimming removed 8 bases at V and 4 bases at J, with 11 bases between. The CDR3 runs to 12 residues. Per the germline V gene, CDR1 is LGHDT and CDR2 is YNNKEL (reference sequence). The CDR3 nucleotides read TGTGCCAGCCGAGCGGGGGCCACTGAAGCTTTCTTT. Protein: CASRAGATEAFF.

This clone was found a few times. The CDR3: CASSQDLMNTEAFF. CDR3 sequence (DNA): TGCGCCAGCAGCCAAGATCTAATGAACACTGAAGCTTTCTTT. The J gene is TRBJ1-1, the V gene TRBV4-1; D is undetermined. Germline lookup yields CDR1 MGHRA and CDR2 YSYEKL. Trimming took off 0 bases at V and 0 bases at J, with 5 bases between the two ends. This CDR3 contains 14 residues.

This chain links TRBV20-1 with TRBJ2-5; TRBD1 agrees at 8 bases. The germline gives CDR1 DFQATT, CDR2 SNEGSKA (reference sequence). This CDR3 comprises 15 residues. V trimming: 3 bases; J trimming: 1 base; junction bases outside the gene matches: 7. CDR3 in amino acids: CSASDSGTGQETQYF. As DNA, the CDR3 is TGCAGTGCTAGTGACTCCGGGACAGGCCAAGAGACCCAGTACTTC.

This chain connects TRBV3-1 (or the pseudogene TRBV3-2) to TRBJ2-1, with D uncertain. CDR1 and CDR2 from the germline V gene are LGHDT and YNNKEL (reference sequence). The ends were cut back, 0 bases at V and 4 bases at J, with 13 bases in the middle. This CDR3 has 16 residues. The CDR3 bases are TGTGCCAGCAGCCAAGATGAGACGTCTCCTTACAATGAGCAGTTCTTC. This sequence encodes CASSQDETSPYNEQFF.

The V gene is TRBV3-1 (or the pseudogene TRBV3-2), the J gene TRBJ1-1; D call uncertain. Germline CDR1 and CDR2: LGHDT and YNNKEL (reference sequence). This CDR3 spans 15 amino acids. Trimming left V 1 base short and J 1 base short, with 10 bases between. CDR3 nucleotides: TGTGCCAGCAGCCAAGTGGCAGTATCGAACACTGAAGCTTTCTTT. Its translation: CASSQVAVSNTEAFF.

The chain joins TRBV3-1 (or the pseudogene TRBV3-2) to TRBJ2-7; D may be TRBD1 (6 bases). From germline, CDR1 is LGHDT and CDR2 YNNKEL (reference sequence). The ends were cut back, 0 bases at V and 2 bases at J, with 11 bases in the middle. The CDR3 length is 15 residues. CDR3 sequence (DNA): TGTGCCAGCAGCCAAGAATCAGGGGCAACCTACGAGCAGTACTTC. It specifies CASSQESGATYEQYF.

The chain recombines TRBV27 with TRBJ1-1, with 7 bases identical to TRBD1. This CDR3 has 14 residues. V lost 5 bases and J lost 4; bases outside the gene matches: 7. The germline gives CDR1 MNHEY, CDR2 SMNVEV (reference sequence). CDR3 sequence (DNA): TGTGCCAGCAGTAGACAGGGAAGAGGCACTGAAGCTTTCTTT. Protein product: CASSRQGRGTEAFF.

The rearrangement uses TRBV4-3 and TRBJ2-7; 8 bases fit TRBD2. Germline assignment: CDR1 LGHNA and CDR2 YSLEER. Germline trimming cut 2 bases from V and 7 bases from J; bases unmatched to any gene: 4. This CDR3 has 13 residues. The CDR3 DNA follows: TGCGCCAGCAGCCAACTAGCGGGCTATGAGCAGTACTTC. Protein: CASSQLAGYEQYF.